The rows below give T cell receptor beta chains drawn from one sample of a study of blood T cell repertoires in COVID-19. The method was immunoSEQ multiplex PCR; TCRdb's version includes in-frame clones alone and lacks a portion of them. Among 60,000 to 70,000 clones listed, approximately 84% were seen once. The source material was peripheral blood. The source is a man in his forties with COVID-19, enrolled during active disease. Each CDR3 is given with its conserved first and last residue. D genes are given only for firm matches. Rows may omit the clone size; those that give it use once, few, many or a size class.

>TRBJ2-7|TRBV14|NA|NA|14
TGTGCCAGCAGCCAAGAGGGACATTGGTACGAGCAGTACTTC
CASSQEGHWYEQYF
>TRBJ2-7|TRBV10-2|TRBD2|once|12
TGCGCCACCCTTAGCGGGGTCTACGAGCAGTACTTC
CATLSGVYEQYF
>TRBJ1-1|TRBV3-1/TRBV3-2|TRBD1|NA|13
TGTGCCAGCGCTCGACAGGGAAACACTGAAGCTTTCTTT
CASARQGNTEAFF
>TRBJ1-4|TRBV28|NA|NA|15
TGTGCCAGCAGTTTAGACAGGACAACTAATGAAAAACTGTTTTTT
CASSLDRTTNEKLFF
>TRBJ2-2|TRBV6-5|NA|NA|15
TGTGCCAGCAGTCCTCAATCAGGGAACACCGGGGAGCTGTTTTTT
CASSPQSGNTGELFF
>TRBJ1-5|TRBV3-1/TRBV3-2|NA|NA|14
TGTGCCAGCAGCCATGGCACAGGGAATCAGCCCCAGCATTTT
CASSHGTGNQPQHF
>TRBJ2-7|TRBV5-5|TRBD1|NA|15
TGTGCCAGCAGCTTGGCCGATGACAGGGACTACGAGCAGTACTTC
CASSLADDRDYEQYF
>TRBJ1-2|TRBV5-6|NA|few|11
TGTGCCAGCAGTCAACGGTATGGCTACACCTTC
CASSQRYGYTF
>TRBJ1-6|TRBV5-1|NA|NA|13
TGCGCCAGCAGCCGAGTACGCAATTCACCCCTCCACTTT
CASSRVRNSPLHF
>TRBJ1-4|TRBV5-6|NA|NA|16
TGTGCCAGCAGCGCCGCCTCGGCAGGCGGGCTGAGAAAACTGTTTTTT
CASSAASAGGLRKLFF
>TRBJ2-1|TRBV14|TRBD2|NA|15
TGTGCCAGCAGCCAGGGCCTAGCGGCCTACAATGAGCAGTTCTTC
CASSQGLAAYNEQFF
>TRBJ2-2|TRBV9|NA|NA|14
TGTGCCAGCAGCGCGGGATTTAACACCGGGGAGCTGTTTTTT
CASSAGFNTGELFF
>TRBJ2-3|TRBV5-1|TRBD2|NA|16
TGCGCCAGCAGCCTAGGGACTAGCGGGGGGAAAGATACGCAGTATTTT
CASSLGTSGGKDTQYF
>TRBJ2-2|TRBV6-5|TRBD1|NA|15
TGTGCCAGCACCCGGACAGGGGCGAACACCGGGGAGCTGTTTTTT
CASTRTGANTGELFF
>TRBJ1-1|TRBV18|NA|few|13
TGTGCCAGCCGTCGCGGGGGGAACACTGAAGCTTTCTTT
CASRRGGNTEAFF
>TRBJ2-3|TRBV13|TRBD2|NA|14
TGTGCCAGCAGCCCACGAGCGGGGGAGGATACGCAGTATTTT
CASSPRAGEDTQYF
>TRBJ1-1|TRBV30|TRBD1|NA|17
TGTGCCTGGAGTGCATTCACCGGGACAGGGGCGAACACTGAAGCTTTCTTT
CAWSAFTGTGANTEAFF
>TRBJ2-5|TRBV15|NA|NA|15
TGTGCCACCAGCGCATGGACTTTTCCCGGAGAGACCCAGTACTTC
CATSAWTFPGETQYF
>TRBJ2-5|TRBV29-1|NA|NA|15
TGCAGCGTTGGACGGCTAGCGTCGTACCAAGAGACCCAGTACTTC
CSVGRLASYQETQYF
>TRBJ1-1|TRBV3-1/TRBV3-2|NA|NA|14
TGTGCCAGCAGCCAACGCTTCGGGGACACTGAAGCTTTCTTT
CASSQRFGDTEAFF
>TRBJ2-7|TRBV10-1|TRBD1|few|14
TGCGCCAGTTACTTTGCTGGACAGGACTACGAGCAGTACTTC
CASYFAGQDYEQYF
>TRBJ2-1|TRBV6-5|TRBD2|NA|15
TGTGCCAGCAGTTACGAAACTAGCGGAGACAATGAGCAGTTCTTC
CASSYETSGDNEQFF
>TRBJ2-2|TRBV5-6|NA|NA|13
TGTGCCAGCAGCTTGGGCGGTACCGGGGAGCTGTTTTTT
CASSLGGTGELFF
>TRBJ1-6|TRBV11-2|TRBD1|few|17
TGTGCCAGCAGCTTAGAATACCCGGGACAGGATAATTCACCCCTCCACTTT
CASSLEYPGQDNSPLHF
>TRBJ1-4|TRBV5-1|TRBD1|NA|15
TGCGCCAGCAGCCAAACCCAGGGGGCTAATGAAAAACTGTTTTTT
CASSQTQGANEKLFF
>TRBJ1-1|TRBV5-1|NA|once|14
TGCGCCAGCAGACAGCAGGGAATGAACACTGAAGCTTTCTTT
CASRQQGMNTEAFF
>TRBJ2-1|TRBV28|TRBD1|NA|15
TGTGCCAGCAGTTCCTCCTCATGGGACAGGGGGGAGCAGTTCTTC
CASSSSSWDRGEQFF
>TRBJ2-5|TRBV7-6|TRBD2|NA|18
TGTGCCAGCAGCTTAGGAGGGACTAGCGGGGGGGCCGGGGAGACCCAGTACTTC
CASSLGGTSGGAGETQYF
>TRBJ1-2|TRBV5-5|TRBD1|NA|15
TGTGCCAGCAGCTTCAAGGGACAGGGAAACTATGGCTACACCTTC
CASSFKGQGNYGYTF
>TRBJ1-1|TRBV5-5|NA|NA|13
TGTGCCAGCAGCTACCGACAGAACACTGAAGCTTTCTTT
CASSYRQNTEAFF
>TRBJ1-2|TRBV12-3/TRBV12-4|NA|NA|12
TGTGCCAGCAGTTTACAGGTCCGAGGCTACACCTTC
CASSLQVRGYTF
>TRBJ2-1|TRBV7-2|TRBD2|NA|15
TGTGCCAGCAGCTTGTCCGGGACTAGCGTCCATGAGCAGTTCTTC
CASSLSGTSVHEQFF
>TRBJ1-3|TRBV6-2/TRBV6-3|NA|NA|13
TGTGCCAGCAGTATAAGTACAGGAAACACCATATATTTT
CASSISTGNTIYF
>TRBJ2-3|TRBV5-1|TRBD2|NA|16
TGCGCCAGCAGCTCGTCTAGCGGGGGGGCAGCAGATACGCAGTATTTT
CASSSSSGGAADTQYF
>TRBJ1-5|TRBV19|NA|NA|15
TGTGCCAGTAGTCTACACCGGGATTGGAATCAGCCCCAGCATTTT
CASSLHRDWNQPQHF
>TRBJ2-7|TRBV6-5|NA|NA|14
TGTGCCAGCAGTCTAAACAGGGATAACTACGAGCAGTACTTC
CASSLNRDNYEQYF
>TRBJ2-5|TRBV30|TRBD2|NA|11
TGTGCCTGGTCGGGGGGGGAGACCCAGTACTTC
CAWSGGETQYF
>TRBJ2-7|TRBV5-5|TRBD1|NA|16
TGTGCCAGCAGCTTGATCTACAGGGACAGCGCACACGAGCAGTACTTC
CASSLIYRDSAHEQYF
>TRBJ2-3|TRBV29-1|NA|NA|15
TGCAGCGTTTCCTTGGGCCGGCTCCCCACAGATACGCAGTATTTT
CSVSLGRLPTDTQYF
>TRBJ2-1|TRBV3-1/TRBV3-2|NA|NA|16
TGTGCCAGCAGCCAATCTGGGGGGGGCGGTGGGAATGAGCAGTTCTTC
CASSQSGGGGGNEQFF
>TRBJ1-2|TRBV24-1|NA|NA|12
TGTGCCACCAGTCCCGGGTCCTATGGCTACACCTTC
CATSPGSYGYTF
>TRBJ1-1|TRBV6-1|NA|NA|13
TGTGCCAGCAGTGAAGAGAGGGTAACTGAAGCTTTCTTT
CASSEERVTEAFF
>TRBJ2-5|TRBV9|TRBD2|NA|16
TGTGCCAGCAGCGTAGCGAGCGGGGGGGCCGTGAAGACCCAGTACTTC
CASSVASGGAVKTQYF
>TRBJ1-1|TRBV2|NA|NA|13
TGTGCCAGCAGTGGGGAGACCTTTAACCCAGCTTTCTTT
CASSGETFNPAFF
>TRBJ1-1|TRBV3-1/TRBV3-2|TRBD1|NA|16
TGTGCCAGCAGCCAAGTAAGACAGGGAGGGAACACTGAAGCTTTCTTT
CASSQVRQGGNTEAFF
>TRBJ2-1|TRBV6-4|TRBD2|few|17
TGTGCCAGCAGTTTGACATTCAGGACTAGGGATCACAATGAGCAGTTCTTC
CASSLTFRTRDHNEQFF
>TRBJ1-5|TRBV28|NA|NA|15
TGTGCCAGCATCGTGGGGGGTCCTAGCAATCAGCCCCAGCATTTT
CASIVGGPSNQPQHF
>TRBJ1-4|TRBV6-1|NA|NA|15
TGTGCCAGCAGTGATAGTCATGTCACTAATGAAAAACTGTTTTTT
CASSDSHVTNEKLFF
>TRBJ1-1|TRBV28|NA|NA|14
TGTGCCAGCAGTACAGGACAGATGAACACTGAAGCTTTCTTT
CASSTGQMNTEAFF
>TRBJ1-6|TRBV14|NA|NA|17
TGTGCCAGCAGCCAAGATGAGTACAGGTCGGGGGATTCACCCCTCCACTTT
CASSQDEYRSGDSPLHF
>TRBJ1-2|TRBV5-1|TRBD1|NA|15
TGCGCCAGCAGCTTGGGGATTGGACAGGACTATGGCTACACCTTC
CASSLGIGQDYGYTF
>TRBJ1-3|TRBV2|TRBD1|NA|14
TGTGCCAGCAGTGAAAACAGGGGCGGGAACACCATATATTTT
CASSENRGGNTIYF